This is a list of T cell receptor beta chains from one sample in a study of T cells after yellow fever vaccination. MiXCR, run by TCRdb on the 5' RACE reads, gives a single entry per CDR3 protein. Of some 350,000 distinct CDR3 sequences detected, roughly 11% appear once; the ten largest clones hold roughly 18%. This sample comprised PBMCs, obtained on the day of the first yellow fever vaccination. These receptors all stem from a young man who received the YFV17D yellow fever vaccine. Each CDR3 is given with its conserved first and last residue. A D gene is named only where the DNA matches it firmly.

>.|16|TRBJ1-5|TRBV4-2
CASSPVGDGGGQPQHF
>.|15|TRBJ2-1|TRBV7-2
CASSLARVLDNEQFF
>.|14|TRBJ2-5|TRBV7-2
CASSKGLIGETQYF
>.|15|TRBJ2-1|TRBV6-1
CASSAAGPGGNEQFF
>.|12|TRBJ1-1|TRBV5-1
CATSPKGTEAFF
>TRBD2|17|TRBJ2-1|TRBV7-9
CASSLGVSSGGYNEQFF
>.|11|TRBJ2-1|TRBV5-1
CASRRKVEQFF
>.|14|TRBJ2-7|TRBV4-2
CASSPEGVPYEQYF
>TRBD1|15|TRBJ2-6|TRBV7-6
CASSNRGTGANVLTF
>TRBD1|13|TRBJ1-4|TRBV20-1
CSARTGVAEKLFF
>.|15|TRBJ2-5|TRBV7-2
CASSRLLGAAETQYF
>TRBD1|16|TRBJ2-2|TRBV7-9
CASSLFGQGIVGELFF
>TRBD1|14|TRBJ1-1|TRBV12-3/TRBV12-4
CASTTGQGVTEAFF
>.|14|TRBJ2-1|TRBV30
CAWRPSGRYNEQFF
>.|16|TRBJ1-5|TRBV5-4
CASSPGTDRQNQPQHF
>.|13|TRBJ1-6|TRBV7-9
CASSSEYNSPLHF
>.|15|TRBJ1-3|TRBV6-1
CASSRTPRSGNTIYF
>.|13|TRBJ2-5|TRBV25-1
CASSGNSQETQYF
>.|15|TRBJ2-7|TRBV7-9
CASSSRRDNHYEQYF
>TRBD1|16|TRBJ2-7|TRBV5-1
CASSPTGGSSTYEQYF
>.|12|TRBJ1-1|TRBV20-1
CSARGPNTEAFF
>TRBD1|15|TRBJ1-1|TRBV20-1
CSAAFRDRGRTEAFF
>TRBD2|17|TRBJ2-3|TRBV13
CASSLSRGESGTDTQYF
>TRBD1|15|TRBJ2-1|TRBV5-1
CASSLVDRGLNEQFF
>.|15|TRBJ1-5|TRBV5-1
CASSSRLVDNQPQHF